The rows below give T cell receptor beta chains drawn from one sample of a study of identical twins. Using its own MiXCR run on the 5' RACE reads, TCRdb lists one record per CDR3 protein. The table lists about 530,000 distinct CDR3 sequences, about 22% of them singletons. In addition, the sample was reused for a study of yellow fever vaccine responses in identical twins.

Source material: CD4+ T cells sorted from blood. The receptors stem from a woman younger than 30 in good health. CDR3s include the opening cysteine and the closing phenylalanine or tryptophan. The order of the fields is J gene, D gene, V gene, CDR3 length, clone size, CDR3 DNA, CDR3 protein. D genes are given only for firm matches. The size entry is marked missing in some rows and otherwise reads once, few, many or a size class.

TRBJ2-7	TRBD1	TRBV10-3	14	few	TGTGCCATCAGGAAGGGACAGGACCGCTACGAGCAGTACTTC	CAIRKGQDRYEQYF
TRBJ2-7	NA	TRBV5-1	13	many	TGCGCCAGCGGGCACGGAAACTCCTACGAGCAGTACTTC	CASGHGNSYEQYF
TRBJ2-3	TRBD2	TRBV11-2	18	NA	TGTGCCAGCAGCTTCGTGGGGGCTAGCGGGACTAGCACAGATACGCAGTATTTT	CASSFVGASGTSTDTQYF
TRBJ2-1	TRBD1	TRBV7-9	16	NA	TGTGCCAGCAGCTTACTGAGGACAGGGGAGGGAAATGAGCAGTTCTTC	CASSLLRTGEGNEQFF
TRBJ2-1	NA	TRBV7-9	15	few	TGTGCCAGCAGCTTAGGGGGACCCGGGACTGGGGAGCAGTTCTTC	CASSLGGPGTGEQFF
TRBJ2-1	TRBD2	TRBV12-3/TRBV12-4	16	NA	TGTGCCAGCAGTTGGTTCCTAGCGGGAGGGCCTGGTGAGCAGTTCTTC	CASSWFLAGGPGEQFF
TRBJ2-2	NA	TRBV5-5	13	NA	TGTGCCAGCAGCCTGCAGGGAGTCGGGGAGCTGTTTTTT	CASSLQGVGELFF
TRBJ2-2	NA	TRBV10-3	14	NA	TGTGCCATCCAAGGGGGGAGTGGGACCGGGGAGCTGTTTTTT	CAIQGGSGTGELFF
TRBJ2-2	TRBD1	TRBV12-3/TRBV12-4	15	medium-sized	TGCGCCAGCAGCTCCGGACAGGGGAACACCGGGGAGCTGTTTTTT	CASSSGQGNTGELFF
TRBJ2-7	TRBD1	TRBV5-1	15	few	TGCGCCAGCAGCCCGACAGGGGGATTCAATTACGAGCAGTACTTC	CASSPTGGFNYEQYF
TRBJ2-6	NA	TRBV24-1	17	NA	TGTGCCACCAGTGATCCCGATCAGCTCTCTGGGGCCAACGTCCTGACTTTC	CATSDPDQLSGANVLTF
TRBJ2-5	TRBD2	TRBV5-1	13	few	TGCGCCAGCAGCACGCGGGGGCAAGAGACCCAGTACTTC	CASSTRGQETQYF
TRBJ2-1	NA	TRBV18	14	few	TGTGCCAGCTCACCACCACTAGTTCATAATGAGCAGTTCTTC	CASSPPLVHNEQFF
TRBJ2-7	TRBD2	TRBV4-1	17	few	TGCGCCAGCAGCCGAGATTCAGCGACTAGCGGGATGTACGAGCAGTACTTC	CASSRDSATSGMYEQYF
TRBJ2-2	TRBD2	TRBV10-3	14	NA	TGTGCCGCGCTAGCGGGAGTCGACACCGGGGAGCTGTTTTTT	CAALAGVDTGELFF
TRBJ1-2	NA	TRBV9	16	few	TGTGCCAGCAGCGTAACGACAGGAGAAGTAAACTATGGCTACACCTTC	CASSVTTGEVNYGYTF
TRBJ2-7	NA	TRBV20-1	15	NA	TGCAGTGCTAGAGATCTCGTCTGGGGCACAAACGAGCAGTACTTC	CSARDLVWGTNEQYF
TRBJ2-5	TRBD1	TRBV27	16	NA	TGTGCCAGCAGTGCCGGACAGGGCGACAATCAGGAGACCCAGTACTTC	CASSAGQGDNQETQYF
TRBJ2-1	TRBD2	TRBV24-1	16	NA	TGTGCCACCAGTGATTTTAGCGGGACGTCCTACAATGAGCAGTTCTTC	CATSDFSGTSYNEQFF
TRBJ2-7	NA	TRBV6-5	15	NA	TGTGCCAGCAGTTACTCGTTTACTAGAACCTACGAGCAGTACTTC	CASSYSFTRTYEQYF
TRBJ2-3	TRBD2	TRBV19	16	few	TGTGCCAGTAGTCGGGGACTAGCGGGTGGCACAGATACGCAGTATTTT	CASSRGLAGGTDTQYF
TRBJ1-1	NA	TRBV4-1	14	NA	TGCGCCAGCAGCCCCGGACAGTTGGGCACTGAAGCTTTCTTT	CASSPGQLGTEAFF
TRBJ2-3	TRBD2	TRBV6-2/TRBV6-3	17	few	TGTGCCAGCAGTCCCCCCTATAGCGGGGGGAGCACAGATACGCAGTATTTT	CASSPPYSGGSTDTQYF
TRBJ2-6	NA	TRBV6-7	17	NA	TGTGCCAGCAGTTACTCTGCAGGGAGGTCCGGGGCCAACGTCCTGACTTTC	CASSYSAGRSGANVLTF
TRBJ2-3	TRBD2	TRBV11-2	15	few	TGTGCCAGCAGCCCCCTCCTAGCGGAGGGGGATACGCAGTATTTT	CASSPLLAEGDTQYF
TRBJ2-7	NA	TRBV20-1	14	NA	TGCAGTGCTAGAGATAATAGGGACTTATACGAGCAGTACTTC	CSARDNRDLYEQYF
TRBJ2-5	TRBD1	TRBV5-1	14	NA	TGCGCCAGCAGCGGACAGGGGTCGGGAGGGACCCAGTACTTC	CASSGQGSGGTQYF
TRBJ2-7	NA	TRBV11-2	15	few	TGTGCCAGCAGCTTAGTGGAGGGATACTCCTACGAGCAGTACTTC	CASSLVEGYSYEQYF
TRBJ2-1	NA	TRBV7-8	17	NA	TGTGCCAGCAGCTTAGTGAGCGCAGGGAAGGGATCGAATGAGCAGTTCTTC	CASSLVSAGKGSNEQFF
TRBJ2-3	NA	TRBV5-5	14	few	TGTGCCAGCAGCCTAGCGCCTAGCACAGATACGCAGTATTTT	CASSLAPSTDTQYF
TRBJ2-1	NA	TRBV28	12	NA	TGTGCCAGCAGTTTATACGGAACGGAGCAGTTCTTC	CASSLYGTEQFF
TRBJ2-7	TRBD2	TRBV6-1	14	NA	TGTGCCAGCAGTGATGGACTAGCGGGAGCTGAGCAGTACTTC	CASSDGLAGAEQYF
TRBJ2-2	TRBD1	TRBV5-1	16	NA	TGCGCCAGCAGCGGGGACAGGGGGCTGGACACCGGGGAGCTGTTTTTT	CASSGDRGLDTGELFF
TRBJ2-1	NA	TRBV12-3/TRBV12-4	13	few	TGTGCCAGCAGTCCATTGGCAGGTAGTGAGCAGTTCTTC	CASSPLAGSEQFF
TRBJ2-7	TRBD1	TRBV12-3/TRBV12-4	16	few	TGTGCCAGCAGCCCCCCTAGGGACAGGCTTACCTACGAGCAGTACTTC	CASSPPRDRLTYEQYF
TRBJ2-4	TRBD2	TRBV7-6	15	once	TGTGCCAGCAGCTCCTTCTCTGGGGGAGGGGACATTCAGTACTTC	CASSSFSGGGDIQYF
TRBJ2-4	NA	TRBV7-9	16	few	TGTGCCAGCAGCCCCGGACCCGGCCGAGGCAAAAACATTCAGTACTTC	CASSPGPGRGKNIQYF
TRBJ2-1	TRBD2	TRBV28	15	NA	TGTACCAGCAGTCGTAGCGGGATTTCCTACAATGAGCAGTTCTTC	CTSSRSGISYNEQFF
TRBJ2-1	TRBD1	TRBV6-4	15	once	TGTGCCAGCAGTTCCAGACAGGGGGGATGGTATGAGCAGTTCTTC	CASSSRQGGWYEQFF
TRBJ2-2	NA	TRBV12-3/TRBV12-4	17	few	TGTGCCAGCAAGCACCCGGTTGGACAGCGAGGCACCGGGGAGCTGTTTTTT	CASKHPVGQRGTGELFF
TRBJ2-3	TRBD1	TRBV5-1	15	NA	TGCGCCAGCAGCTTGTATAGGGGGCGGACAGATACGCAGTATTTT	CASSLYRGRTDTQYF
TRBJ1-5	NA	TRBV9	15	NA	TGTGCCAGCAGTTTTATACCCATTGAGTATCAGCCCCAGCATTTT	CASSFIPIEYQPQHF